This T cell receptor beta chain is drawn from a study of shared clonotypes between healthy human individuals. Study information: CD4 naive cells filled three plates per donor, CD4 memory three, CD8 naive two and CD8 memory one.

Once extracted for a subset, genomic DNA was divided evenly among several immunoSEQ plates. Generated by immunoSEQ multiplex PCR, the TCRdb table keeps only in-frame clones and is missing some. The repertoire holds fewer than 850,000 clones, with about two thirds as singletons. Concerning this clone: The antigen remains undetermined.

The CDR3 is 13 amino acids. Germline CDR1 is MNHNS and CDR2 is SASEGT. Trimming cost V 1 base and J 7 bases, with 10 bases left between them. Broader study findings: Clonotypes which were not shared had lower generation probabilities than clonotypes that all four donors shared. Blood alone was sampled, and tissue repertoires likely differ.

Source material: memory CD4+ T cells sorted from blood. Subset specified: CD45RA-negative fraction. This chain uses TRBV6-1 with TRBJ1-1, with unresolved D. The TCR was taken from a woman aged 25 to 45 in good health. CDR3: CASSEGPAYEAFF. The DNA of the CDR3 is TGTGCCAGCAGTGAAGGGCCAGCCTATGAAGCTTTCTTT.